The 29 T cell receptor beta chains in this list originate from one sample, sequenced in a study. From the 5' RACE reads, TCRdb called clonotypes with MiXCR, one entry per CDR3 protein. This repertoire shows about 41,000 distinct CDR3 sequences, 25% to 30% found once; its top ten account for about 3.7%. Sequencing input: memory CD4+ T cells sorted from a lymph node. The subset here: memory CD4+ T cells, CD4+CD45RO+CD25-. All receptors derive from a female donor with breast cancer.

This rearrangement joins TRBV2 to TRBJ2-2; 7 bases align to TRBD2. This CDR3 spans 14 amino acids. In germline, CDR1 is SNHLY, CDR2 FYNNEI. V dropped 8 bases and J dropped 6; count of bases not matched to a gene: 9. CDR3 amino acids: CASRWRGGAGELFF. CDR3 bases: TGTGCCAGCCGCTGGCGGGGAGGGGCCGGGGAGCTGTTTTTT.

This clonotype was observed many times. V usage is TRBV12-3 or TRBV12-4 and J usage is TRBJ2-7; no reliable D call. This CDR3 has 11 residues. V dropped 5 bases and J dropped 3 bases, with 5 bases sitting between them. DNA of the CDR3: TGTGCCAGCAGTAGACTCTACGAGCAGTACTTC. As protein: CASSRLYEQYF.

This clonotype was counted only a few times. J is TRBJ1-1 and V is TRBV27, with a tentative D call TRBD1 (5 bases). This CDR3 has 15 amino acids. V shed 4 bases and J shed 2 bases, with 14 bases lying between them. Germline-derived CDR1 and CDR2 are MNHEY and SMNVEV (reference sequence). The CDR3 is CASSSTGTGNTEAFF. CDR3 DNA sequence: TGTGCCAGCAGTTCCACCGGGACGGGCAACACTGAAGCTTTCTTT.

This clonotype appeared a single time. One end of the junction varies from germline; a read error may be responsible. This chain connects TRBV6-1 to TRBJ1-2; D is undetermined. This CDR3 region has 13 residues. Germline CDR1 and CDR2: MNHNS and SASEGT. DNA of the CDR3: TGTGCCAGCAGTGAAGCAAATAATTATGGCCACACCTTC. Protein: CASSEANNYGHTF.

The chain joins TRBV7-3 to TRBJ1-1; D is ambiguous. Trimming stripped 3 bases from V and 1 base from J, with 6 bases between. This CDR3 region has 13 residues. Germline V gene sequence: CDR1 SGHTA, CDR2 FQGTGA. CDR3 amino acids: CASSFGGNTEAFF. The CDR3 DNA follows: TGTGCCAGCAGCTTCGGAGGGAACACTGAAGCTTTCTTT.

The chain couples TRBV6-2 or TRBV6-3 to TRBJ2-1; 11 nucleotides align to TRBD2. V dropped 6 bases and J dropped 3; count of bases not matched to a gene: 7. Looked up from germline, CDR1 is MNHEY and CDR2 is SVGEGT. The CDR3 has 16 amino acids. DNA of the CDR3: TGTGCCAGCAGGAGACCGACTAGCGGGAACTACAATGAGCAGTTCTTC. Translated, it gives CASRRPTSGNYNEQFF.

A few counts support this clonotype. The chain carries TRBV29-1 and TRBJ2-2, with a possible D match to TRBD1 (6 bases). The V end lost 7 bases, the J end lost 6 bases, and 12 bases lay between the germline ends. Germline V gene sequence: CDR1 SQVTM, CDR2 ANQGSEA. CDR3 length equals 12 residues. The CDR3 loop is CSGTQGSGELFF. DNA of the CDR3: TGCAGCGGGACACAGGGTTCCGGGGAGCTGTTTTTT.

This clonotype turned up a few times. This chain joins TRBV5-1 and TRBJ2-7; D is uncertain. Germline-derived CDR1 and CDR2 are SGHRS and YFSETQ. The CDR3 consists of 15 residues. Trimming shortened V by 0 bases and J by 4 bases, and 14 bases separated the two germline ends. The CDR3 nucleotides read TGCGCCAGCAGCTTGGGAGACTTCTCTGGGTACGAGCAGTACTTC. The encoded protein is CASSLGDFSGYEQYF.

This clonotype has only a few counts. The chain links TRBV6-1 to TRBJ2-1, with D perhaps matching TRBD1 (6 bases). Per germline, CDR1 MNHNS and CDR2 SASEGT. Between the trimmed V and J ends, which lost 10 bases and 2 bases, there was a span of 9 bases. CDR3 length equals 12 residues. The CDR3 here is CATGQTYNEQFF. As DNA, the CDR3 is TGTGCCACAGGACAGACCTACAATGAGCAGTTCTTC.

About this clonotype itself: A read error may produce the germline difference seen at one junction end. CDR3 region: CTSTFGGAGQETQYF. CDR3 DNA sequence: TGTACCAGCACCTTCGGGGGCGCGGGCCAAGAGACCCAGTACTTC. The chain links TRBV28 to TRBJ2-5; perhaps D is TRBD1 or TRBD2 (6 bases each). The CDR3 length is 15 residues. Germline CDR1 reads MDHEN; CDR2 reads SYDVKM.

J is TRBJ1-5 and V is TRBV4-1; TRBD1 aligns across 7 bases. CDR1 and CDR2 (germline): MGHRA, YSYEKL. Trimming took 4 bases from V and 0 from J; bases not matched to a gene: 12. The CDR3 loop spans 18 amino acids. The CDR3 DNA reads as TGCGCCAGCAGCCCAGATATACTACAGGGGATTAGCAATCAGCCCCAGCATTTT. As protein: CASSPDILQGISNQPQHF.

This clonotype was detected only a few times. This sequence joins TRBV5-6 and TRBJ2-2, with TRBD2 as a possible D gene (5 bases). The CDR3 loop spans 16 amino acids. V dropped 0 bases and J dropped 4 bases, with 13 bases sitting between them. Germline V gives CDR1 SGHDT, CDR2 YYEEEE. The CDR3, as DNA: TGTGCCAGCAGCTTGGTTTCGGGGTCGAGCACCGGGGAGCTGTTTTTT. Translation: CASSLVSGSSTGELFF.

This clonotype has a count of ten or more. The V gene is TRBV5-5, the J gene TRBJ1-1; no clear D. Trimming removed 4 bases at V and 6 bases at J, with 13 bases between. The CDR3 spans 13 residues. Looked up from germline, CDR1 is SGHKS and CDR2 is YYEKEE (reference sequence). The CDR3: CASSPEGWSEAFF. The CDR3 nucleotides are TGTGCCAGCAGCCCGGAGGGTTGGTCTGAAGCTTTCTTT.

This rearrangement joins TRBV5-4 to TRBJ2-5, with 8 bases aligning to TRBD1. The V gene's germline CDR1 is SGHNT and CDR2 YYREEE (reference sequence). The CDR3 is made up of 16 amino acids. V lost 0 bases, J lost 3 bases, and 7 bases stayed unmatched. CDR3 in DNA: TGTGCCAGCAGCTTGGCCGTGGTGACAGGGGAAGAGACCCAGTACTTC. Translation gives CASSLAVVTGEETQYF.

In this sample, this clonotype turned up a few times. This sequence joins TRBV7-2 and TRBJ2-5, with D perhaps TRBD1 or TRBD2 (5 bases each). Germline V gene data show CDR1 as SGHTA and CDR2 as FQGNSA. This CDR3 region has 15 residues. V was trimmed by 5 bases and J by 2 bases, leaving 15 bases between them. CDR3 region: CASSTTRDPQETQYF. CDR3 bases: TGTGCCAGCAGCACCACCCGGGACCCACAAGAGACCCAGTACTTC.

In this sample, this clonotype turned up a few times. The chain combines TRBV11-2 with TRBJ2-5; 12 bases are shared with TRBD2. The CDR3 runs 20 residues. Germline values: CDR1 SGHAT, CDR2 FQNNGV. J was trimmed by 0 bases and V by 1 base; bases with no gene match: 12. CDR3 sequence reads: CASSLAGASGRALHQETQYF. Written as DNA, the CDR3 is TGTGCCAGCAGCTTAGCGGGGGCTAGCGGGAGGGCCCTTCACCAAGAGACCCAGTACTTC. The complete variable domain, with remaining parts taken from reference TRBV11-2 and TRBJ2-5, reads EAGVAQSPRYKIIEKRQSVAFWCNPISGHATLYWYQQILGQGPKLLIQFQNNGVVDDSQLPKDRFSAERLKGVDSTLKIQPAKLEDSAVYLCASSLAGASGRALHQETQYFGPGTRLLVL.

This clonotype was counted a single time. The V gene is TRBV4-1, the J gene TRBJ2-7, with D possibly matching TRBD2 (6 bases). The CDR3 runs 15 residues. Trimming cost V 1 base and J 2 bases, with 12 bases left between them. Germline loops: CDR1 MGHRA, CDR2 YSYEKL. The CDR3, as DNA: TGCGCCAGCAGCCAAGTACTAGCTAGGCCCTACGAGCAGTACTTC. Protein sequence: CASSQVLARPYEQYF.

Concerning this clonotype: An end of the junction differs from the germline gene, which may be a read error. The chain is built from TRBV6-6 and TRBJ2-2; 7 bases agree with TRBD1. Germline values: CDR1 MNHNY, CDR2 SVGAGI (reference sequence). This CDR3 region has 14 residues. CDR3 nucleotide sequence: TGTGCCAGCAGTGACACAGGGGTCACCGGGGAGCTGCTTTTT. Its translation: CASSDTGVTGELLF.

By its share, this clonotype is medium-sized (0.01 to 0.1%). V usage is TRBV29-1 and J usage is TRBJ2-3; D tentatively fits TRBD1 or TRBD2 (7 bases each). Germline CDR1 SQVTM, CDR2 ANQGSEA. V lost 7 bases and J 9 bases, leaving 23 bases between the germline ends. The CDR3 runs 14 residues. CDR3 bases: TGCAGCGCCCGGGGACAGTGGGAGGGCTGGACGCAGTATTTT. Protein sequence: CSARGQWEGWTQYF.

As for this clonotype: A junction end diverges from the germline sequence, so it may reflect a read error. The chain is built from TRBV4-2 and TRBJ1-4; D is unresolved. CDR1 and CDR2 from the germline V gene are LGHNA and YNFKEQ. There are 14 residues in the CDR3. The CDR3 loop reads CASSQGGTNEKPFF. The DNA of the CDR3 is TGTGCCAGCAGCCAAGGGGGAACAAATGAAAAACCGTTTTTT.

Of note for this clonotype: At one boundary the junction diverges from the germline segment, which might be a read error. The V and J genes are TRBV6-2 or TRBV6-3 and TRBJ2-1; the D gene is possibly TRBD1 (6 bases). The CDR3 contains 13 residues. Germline CDR1 MNHEY, CDR2 SVGEGT. For the CDR3, the DNA is TGTGCCAGCAAAACAGGGTTCTACAATGAGCAGCTCTTC. This encodes CASKTGFYNEQLF.

This clonotype was recorded at least ten times. The rearrangement joins TRBV6-2 or TRBV6-3 to TRBJ2-1; tentatively, D is TRBD2 (6 bases). V lost 7 bases, J lost 8 bases, and 12 bases lay in between. Germline CDR1 and CDR2: MNHEY and SVGEGT. The CDR3 totals 12 residues. The CDR3 region has the DNA TGTGCCAGCAATAACGGCGGGGATGAGCAGTTCTTC. Encoded protein: CASNNGGDEQFF.

This clonotype has more than one count but fewer than ten. The chain combines TRBV7-8 with TRBJ2-2, with D unclear. The V end was cut by 1 base, the J end by 0 bases, with 6 bases between. Germline V gene lookup returns CDR1 SGHVS and CDR2 FQNEAQ. This CDR3 is built from 15 residues. The CDR3 DNA is TGTGCCAGCAGCTTAGATACCACGAACACCGGGGAGCTGTTTTTT. Amino acid sequence: CASSLDTTNTGELFF. Full variable domain (rest looked up from reference TRBV7-8 and TRBJ2-2): GAGVSQSPRYKVAKRGQDVALRCDPISGHVSLFWYQQALGQGPEFLTYFQNEAQLDKSGLPSDRFFAERPEGSVSTLKIQRTQQEDSAVYLCASSLDTTNTGELFFGEGSRLTVL.

This clonotype was seen only a few times. The rearrangement uses TRBV27 and TRBJ2-3, with D perhaps assigned TRBD1 or TRBD2 (6 bases each). This CDR3 region has 16 residues. Trimming shortened V by 5 bases and J by 0 bases, and 15 bases separated the two germline ends. Per the germline V gene, CDR1 is MNHEY and CDR2 is SMNVEV (reference sequence). The DNA for the CDR3 is TGTGCCAGCAGTAAGAACGGGGGCATGAGCACAGATACGCAGTATTTT. It is translated as CASSKNGGMSTDTQYF.

This clonotype was observed a few times. This chain connects TRBV9 to TRBJ2-7; no clear D. V was trimmed by 0 bases and J by 3 bases, leaving 7 bases between them. There are 13 residues in the CDR3. CDR1 and CDR2 from the germline V gene are SGDLS and YYNGEE. The CDR3 nucleotides read TGTGCCAGCAGCGTAGGACTCGACTACGAGCAGTACTTC. Translated: CASSVGLDYEQYF.

This rearrangement joins TRBV20-1 to TRBJ1-2; no firm D call. The CDR3 has 14 residues. The germline CDR1 and CDR2 sequences are DFQATT and SNEGSKA (reference sequence). Trimming removed 6 bases at V and 8 bases at J, with 22 bases between. DNA of the CDR3: TGCAGTGCGGGCCCCGCCGGAAGGGTAGAGGGCTACACCTTC. Its translation is CSAGPAGRVEGYTF.

The rearrangement uses TRBV6-1 and TRBJ1-1; 7 bases map to TRBD1. V dropped 6 bases and J dropped 0; count of bases not matched to a gene: 4. Germline values: CDR1 MNHNS, CDR2 SASEGT. The CDR3 contains 14 residues. CDR3 region: CASRRGGLNTEAFF. CDR3 DNA sequence: TGTGCCAGCAGGCGAGGGGGCCTGAACACTGAAGCTTTCTTT.

The V call is TRBV27, the J call TRBJ1-3; D is ambiguous. The V and J ends lost 7 bases and 4 bases respectively, with 14 bases between them. Looked up from germline, CDR1 is MNHEY and CDR2 is SMNVEV (reference sequence). The CDR3 runs 14 residues. This chain's CDR3 is CASKVGIAGNTIYF. Written as DNA, the CDR3 is TGTGCCAGCAAAGTAGGGATCGCCGGAAACACCATATATTTT.

The chain employs TRBV20-1 and TRBJ2-3; D might be TRBD2 (5 bases). V shed 1 base and J shed 3 bases, with 8 bases lying between them. CDR1 is DFQATT, CDR2 SNEGSKA, per germline (reference sequence). The CDR3 spans 13 residues. CDR3 region: CSARVPGTDTQYF. CDR3 coding DNA: TGCAGTGCTAGAGTTCCGGGGACAGATACGCAGTATTTT.